This record looks at one T cell receptor beta chain sequence and its context. The source of the sample is a study of blood T cell repertoires in COVID-19. Study background: The study drew acute and convalescent COVID-19 samples from the United States, Italy and Spain.

Germline CDR1 is SEHNR and CDR2 is FQNEAQ (reference sequence). CDR3 length equals 14 residues. Germline trimming cut 5 bases from V and 7 bases from J; bases unmatched to any gene: 8. In the authors' workflow: Scientists estimated how many nucleated cells there were by amplifying reference gene primers. Here immunoSEQ multiplex PCR was the method, and the copy in TCRdb shows in-frame clones only, minus some. That table is the source of V, J and clone size, and D and trimming were worked out from the DNA. Of 240,000 or so clones listed, over 65% are singletons. Sequences were obtained from peripheral blood. This TCR was sampled from a woman of 80 years or more with acute or convalescent COVID-19. The chain uses TRBV7-9 and TRBJ1-2; 9 positions agree with TRBD1. In nucleotides, the CDR3 is TGTGCCAGCAGCCTACAGGGGGCGGTTAGTGGCTACACCTTC. This sequence encodes CASSLQGAVSGYTF. Full variable domain (rest looked up from reference TRBV7-9 and TRBJ1-2): DTGVSQNPRHKITKRGQNVTFRCDPISEHNRLYWYRQTLGQGPEFLTYFQNEAQLEKSRLLSDRFSAERPKGSFSTLEIQRTEQGDSAMYLCASSLQGAVSGYTFGSGTRLTVV.